Below, one TCR beta chain is given with its context. CDR1 LNHDA and CDR2 SQIVND come from the germline V gene (reference sequence). The CDR3 has 20 residues. With 1 base clipped from V and 1 base from J, the junction kept 13 bases outside the gene matches. Both TRBC1 and TRBC2 were covered by a beta constant-region primer of two equimolar oligonucleotides. TCRdb analysed the UMI-ligation and nested PCR reads with MiXCR anew, one entry per CDR3 protein. The table lists approximately 82,000 distinct CDR3 sequences, around 6.5% of them singletons. This sample is part of a study of naive and memory T cell subsets.

The TCR sequence derives from a human donor in good health. The rearrangement links TRBV19 to TRBJ2-3, with TRBD2 matching over 11 bases. The sequencing input was central memory CD4+ T cells from blood. CDR3 nucleotides: TGTGCCAGTAGTATAGCCGCCGGGACTAGCGGATTAGGGGGCACAGATACGCAGTATTTT. Its translation: CASSIAAGTSGLGGTDTQYF.